This T cell receptor (beta chain) is drawn from a study of T cells in Graves' hyperthyroidism and ophthalmopathy. Study at large: The blood sample was taken at first diagnosis, before treatment began.

Study outcomes and limitations: Most thyroid-expanded clonotypes above 0.001 were also found in blood.

Using RNA transcripts as the source, TCR beta CDR3 regions were amplified. HTBI primers were used for first-round RT-PCR of the TCR CDR3. One entry per CDR3 protein, called by TCRdb with MiXCR from the multiplex PCR reads. Among hundreds of thousands of distinct CDR3 sequences listed, roughly a quarter were seen once. Per germline, CDR1 SNHLY and CDR2 FYNNEI. The trim removed 5 bases at V and 4 bases at J, leaving 7 bases unmatched. This CDR3 region has 18 residues. This clonotype was seen many times. The antigen is unknown. The chain combines TRBV2 with TRBJ2-2, with 16 bases that match TRBD2. The TCR was taken from a woman aged 30 to 39 with Graves' ophthalmopathy. The sample taken for sequencing was blood. CDR3 coding DNA: TGTGCCAGCAGTCCCGGGACTAGCGGGGGGGCGGTCACCGGGGAGCTGTTTTTT. Protein: CASSPGTSGGAVTGELFF.